A selection of T cell receptor beta chains follows, all from one sample in a study of blood T cell repertoires in COVID-19. Generated by immunoSEQ multiplex PCR, the TCRdb table keeps only in-frame clones and is missing some. The table lists about 100,000 clones, 87% of them singletons. Material for sequencing was peripheral blood. The origin of the receptors is a human donor in a cohort sampled during active COVID-19. Both conserved end residues are trimmed from each CDR3. The order of the fields is J gene, V gene, CDR3 protein.

>TRBJ2-5|TRBV7-9
ASSWGTGGLETQY
>TRBJ1-1|TRBV5-6
ASTVTGGNTEAF
>TRBJ2-7|TRBV5-1
ASSALADTYEQY
>TRBJ2-5|TRBV24-1
ATGDYQETQY
>TRBJ2-4|TRBV30
AWSRSGCAIQY
>TRBJ2-5|TRBV19
ASSIYEGQETQY
>TRBJ2-7|TRBV5-1
ASTDTRGGPYEQY
>TRBJ2-1|TRBV2
ASTRGSGYNEQF
>TRBJ1-1|TRBV9
ASSPPGRNTEAF
>TRBJ1-2|TRBV5-6
ASSQDKGAWNYGYT
>TRBJ2-1|TRBV7-3
ASSLRLAAYNEQF
>TRBJ1-2|TRBV2
ASKGLGAKQRSMDGYT
>TRBJ2-7|TRBV11-2
ASSPLGYEQY
>TRBJ1-1|TRBV18
ASSPPGTGYSEAF
>TRBJ2-1|TRBV5-1
ASSLGGGSLDNEQF
>TRBJ2-7|TRBV6-6
ASSSQGDLYEQY
>TRBJ1-2|TRBV28
ASSFKGAGYT
>TRBJ2-2|TRBV3-1/TRBV3-2
ASSQGGGAAGELF
>TRBJ2-7|TRBV21-1
ASRAPGGGHEQY
>TRBJ1-1|TRBV29-1
SGVKGDMNTEAF
>TRBJ2-7|TRBV20-1
SARAGVEQY
>TRBJ2-2|TRBV29-1
SVTGQTINTGELF
>TRBJ1-2|TRBV10-3
AIRGAGTGADYGYT
>TRBJ2-5|TRBV4-2
ASSPETGPWETQY
>TRBJ2-3|TRBV7-3
ASSLVGLAALDTQY
>TRBJ2-1|TRBV24-1
ATSDGLADREQF
>TRBJ2-7|TRBV11-1
ASSLTAGVQY
>TRBJ2-7|TRBV3-1/TRBV3-2
ASSQWREISYEQY
>TRBJ2-7|TRBV5-8
ASRILAGQGYEQY
>TRBJ2-7|TRBV2
ASSEWQGRNYEQY
>TRBJ2-7|TRBV7-6
ASWTGGLGEQY
>TRBJ1-4|TRBV9
ASSSGQSNEKLF
>TRBJ2-5|TRBV10-3
AISEPAGVEETQY
>TRBJ1-1|TRBV6-5
ASSEGANTEAF
>TRBJ2-7|TRBV2
ASSEWDRSYEQY
>TRBJ1-2|TRBV7-2
ASSSHRGVDYGYT
>TRBJ2-4|TRBV2
ASNQIKAWARVQNIQY
>TRBJ2-7|TRBV2
ASTDSGSQEQY
>TRBJ2-3|TRBV10-3
AIRGSGPSTDTQY
>TRBJ1-5|TRBV28
ASSLRRGTNGGDQPQH
>TRBJ2-7|TRBV24-1
ATSDSSGGYEQY
>TRBJ2-5|TRBV6-6
ASSYTGSGGETQY
>TRBJ2-7|TRBV27
ASRASGSGTYEQY
>TRBJ2-1|TRBV15
ATSRDTGTHYNEQF
>TRBJ1-1|TRBV29-1
SVSMAGARTEAF
>TRBJ1-1|TRBV19
ASSTAGRQGMAAF
>TRBJ2-4|TRBV5-1
ASSLNRDRGNIQY
>TRBJ2-2|TRBV7-3
ASSIPTGSAGELF
>TRBJ1-2|TRBV19
ASTRDIYGYT
>TRBJ2-2|TRBV7-9
ASSLAGRSTGELF
>TRBJ2-7|TRBV5-1
ASSFSGVDIYEQY
>TRBJ2-1|TRBV29-1
SDREAHNEQF
>TRBJ2-5|TRBV5-6
ASSAPTVGGQETQY
>TRBJ1-5|TRBV2
ASRPGGGSRQPQH
>TRBJ2-1|TRBV19
ATTVASYNEQF
>TRBJ2-5|TRBV11-1
ASSRISAQQETQY
>TRBJ2-5|TRBV5-6
ASSPARETQY
>TRBJ2-1|TRBV28
ALSGGRGRSYNEQF
>TRBJ2-5|TRBV19
ASSIRREGRRETQY